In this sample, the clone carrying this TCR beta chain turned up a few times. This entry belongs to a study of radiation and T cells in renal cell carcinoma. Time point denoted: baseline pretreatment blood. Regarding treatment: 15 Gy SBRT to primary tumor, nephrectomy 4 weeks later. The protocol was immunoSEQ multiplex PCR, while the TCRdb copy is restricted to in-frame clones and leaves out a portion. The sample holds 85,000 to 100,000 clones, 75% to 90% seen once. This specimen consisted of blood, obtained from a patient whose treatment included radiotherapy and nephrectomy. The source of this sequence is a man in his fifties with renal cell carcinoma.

The CDR3 region has the DNA TGTGCCAGCAGTGATTACACTGAAGCTTTCTTT. This gives the protein CASSDYTEAFF. The chain joins TRBV2 to TRBJ1-1; D is unresolved. CDR1 is SNHLY and CDR2 is FYNNEI in the germline V gene. This CDR3 has 11 amino acids. V was trimmed by 3 bases and J by 3 bases, leaving 2 bases between them.